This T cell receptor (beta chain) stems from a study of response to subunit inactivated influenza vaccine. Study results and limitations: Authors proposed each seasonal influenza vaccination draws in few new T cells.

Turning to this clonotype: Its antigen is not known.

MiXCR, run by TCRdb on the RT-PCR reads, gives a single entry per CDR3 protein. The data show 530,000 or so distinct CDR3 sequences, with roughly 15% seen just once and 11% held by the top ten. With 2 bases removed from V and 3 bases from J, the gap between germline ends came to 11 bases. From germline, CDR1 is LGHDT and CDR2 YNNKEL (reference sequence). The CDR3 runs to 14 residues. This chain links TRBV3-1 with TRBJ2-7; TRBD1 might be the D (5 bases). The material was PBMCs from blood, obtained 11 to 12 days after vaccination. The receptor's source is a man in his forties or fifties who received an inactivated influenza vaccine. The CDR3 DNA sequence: TGTGCCAGCAGCCAATTGGGGCTAGGCTACGAGCAGTACTTC. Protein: CASSQLGLGYEQYF.